Each of the 21 T cell receptor beta chains below was sequenced from the same sample in a study of a mutant IDH1 vaccine in newly diagnosed glioma. For these TCRs, the target antigens are not known. Some clones are missing from TCRdb's copy, which holds only in-frame ones; the method was immunoSEQ multiplex PCR. The table lists roughly 60,000 clones, more than 75% of them singletons. The time point denotes: week 23, last vaccination. All doses held 300 ug of mutant IDH1 20-mer peptide, with topical imiquimod. Sequencing was performed on PBMCs, taken from a glioma patient whose treatment included an IDH1 peptide vaccine. These receptors were taken from a man aged 25 to 45 with glioma.

The V call is TRBV4-2, the J call TRBJ2-7; the D call may be TRBD1 or TRBD2 (5 bases each). The CDR3 extends over 15 amino acids. CDR1 and CDR2 from the germline V gene are LGHNA and YNFKEQ. V was cut by 2 bases and J by 3 bases, with 14 bases left in between. CDR3 sequence reads: CASSQTRDRDYEQYF. CDR3 in DNA: TGTGCCAGCAGCCAAACCAGGGACCGGGACTACGAGCAGTACTTC.

V gene TRBV7-8 combines with J gene TRBJ2-3; 7 nucleotides agree with TRBD1. Trimming cost V 6 bases and J 4 bases; bases outside gene matches: 10. CDR3 length: 15 amino acids. Germline V gives CDR1 SGHVS, CDR2 FQNEAQ. The CDR3, as DNA: TGTGCCAGCAGGGTCGACAGGGTAGGAGCAGATACGCAGTATTTT. Its protein is CASRVDRVGADTQYF. The full variable domain, completed using reference TRBV7-8 and TRBJ2-3, is GAGVSQSPRYKVAKRGQDVALRCDPISGHVSLFWYQQALGQGPEFLTYFQNEAQLDKSGLPSDRFFAERPEGSVSTLKIQRTQQEDSAVYLCASRVDRVGADTQYFGPGTRLTVL.

The rearrangement links TRBV2 to TRBJ2-7; TRBD2 matches at 10 bases. This CDR3 is 16 amino acids long. In germline, CDR1 is SNHLY, CDR2 FYNNEI. The V and J ends lost 6 bases and 2 bases, in that order; junction bases with no gene match: 10. The CDR3 DNA is TGTGCCAGCAGATTCTATAGCGGGGGGAATCCCTACGAGCAGTACTTC. As protein: CASRFYSGGNPYEQYF.

The chain combines TRBV7-9 with TRBJ1-2; the D is unclear. V lost 5 bases and J lost 7, with 11 bases in between. The CDR3 totals 12 residues. Per the germline V gene, CDR1 is SEHNR and CDR2 is FQNEAQ (reference sequence). CDR3 amino acids: CASSGYGPGYTF. For the CDR3, the DNA is TGTGCCAGCAGCGGATACGGTCCTGGCTACACCTTC.

The gene calls are TRBV7-9 and TRBJ2-1; D is unresolved. V shed 5 bases and J shed 7 bases, with 12 bases lying between them. Germline CDR1 SEHNR, CDR2 FQNEAQ (reference sequence). The CDR3 totals 13 residues. The CDR3 is CASSPLVRNEQFF. The CDR3 DNA follows: TGTGCCAGCAGCCCCTTAGTGAGGAATGAGCAGTTCTTC.

The J gene is TRBJ2-5, the V gene TRBV7-9, with D tentatively TRBD2 (5 bases). CDR3 size: 15 residues. Germline assignment: CDR1 SEHNR and CDR2 FQNEAQ (reference sequence). Trimming shortened V by 5 bases and J by 5 bases, and 18 bases separated the two germline ends. CDR3 protein: CASSHRDPGMETQYF. DNA of the CDR3: TGTGCCAGCAGCCACCGGGATCCGGGGATGGAGACCCAGTACTTC.

The chain links TRBV10-2 to TRBJ1-2, with TRBD1 matching over 7 bases. This CDR3 has 13 amino acids. Unmatched junction bases numbered 4, after V lost 4 bases and J lost 5 bases. Germline CDR1 reads WSHSY; CDR2 reads SAAADI. CDR3 DNA: TGCGCCAGCAGTGGGACAGGAGAATATGGCTACACCTTC. Protein: CASSGTGEYGYTF.

The chain employs TRBV5-4 and TRBJ1-6; D unresolved. Germline V gene lookup returns CDR1 SGHNT and CDR2 YYREEE (reference sequence). The CDR3 length is 17 residues. The V end was cut by 3 bases, the J end by 7 bases, with 20 bases between. CDR3 DNA: TGTGCCAGCAGCTCCACTCGGGGAAGGAGCCGGAATTCACCCCTCCACTTT. It translates to CASSSTRGRSRNSPLHF.

This clone was seen more than once but under ten times. This rearrangement joins TRBV28 to TRBJ1-6; 8 bases map to TRBD1. Trimming cost V 2 bases and J 9 bases; bases outside gene matches: 6. The CDR3 covers 15 residues. Looked up from germline, CDR1 is MDHEN and CDR2 is SYDVKM. The CDR3 loop is CASSLPGQGSSPLHF. DNA for the CDR3: TGTGCCAGCAGTTTACCAGGACAGGGCTCTTCACCCCTCCACTTT.

The chain couples TRBV10-3 to TRBJ1-5, with D perhaps matching TRBD1 (6 bases). Germline V gene sequence: CDR1 ENHRY, CDR2 SYGVKD. The CDR3 spans 14 residues. V lost 6 bases and J lost 6, with 15 bases in between. In DNA, the CDR3 is TGTGCCATCAGGACGGGGGGGCTGGGTCAGCCCCAGCATTTT. Protein sequence: CAIRTGGLGQPQHF.

The table lists this clone with a few counts. CDR3 bases: TGTGCCATCAGTGAGTCATTACAGGATGAAGCTTTCTTT. Its translation is CAISESLQDEAFF. The rearrangement joins TRBV10-3 to TRBJ1-1, with a possible D match to TRBD1 (5 bases). V dropped 0 bases and J dropped 7 bases, with 9 bases sitting between them. The CDR3 has 13 amino acids. The germline CDR1 and CDR2 sequences are ENHRY and SYGVKD.

The chain joins TRBV30 to TRBJ2-1, with D tentatively TRBD2 (6 bases). V lost 3 bases, J lost 8 bases, and 11 bases lay in between. The germline V gene encodes CDR1 GTSNPN and CDR2 SVGIG (reference sequence). This CDR3 spans 12 amino acids. The CDR3 reads CAWSPSVHEQFF. The CDR3 DNA is TGTGCCTGGAGCCCTAGCGTCCATGAGCAGTTCTTC.

The chain is built from TRBV5-6 and TRBJ1-3; the D is unclear. CDR1 and CDR2 (germline): SGHDT, YYEEEE. V gave up 0 bases and J gave up 1 base, with 5 bases separating them. The CDR3 totals 14 residues. In nucleotides, the CDR3 is TGTGCCAGCAGCTTGGGGTTTTCTGGAAACACCATATATTTT. Translated: CASSLGFSGNTIYF.

The chain is built from TRBV4-2 and TRBJ1-5, with 10 bases matching TRBD1. CDR1 and CDR2 (germline): LGHNA, YNFKEQ. The CDR3 has 15 residues. V was pared by 1 base and J by 7 bases, with 4 bases of the junction left unmatched. The CDR3 DNA follows: TGTGCCAGCAGCCAAGGGGACAGGGGTGGCCAGCCCCAGCATTTT. It yields the protein CASSQGDRGGQPQHF.

V gene TRBV7-9 combines with J gene TRBJ1-2; D is undetermined. The CDR3 is made up of 15 amino acids. The V end lost 4 bases, the J end lost 4 bases, and 16 bases lay between the germline ends. Germline CDR1 SEHNR, CDR2 FQNEAQ (reference sequence). The CDR3 DNA reads TGTGCCAGCAGCTCAGGAGTTAATCGGGGCTATGGCTACACCTTC. It specifies CASSSGVNRGYGYTF.

The V call is TRBV7-9, the J call TRBJ1-6; TRBD1 is a possible D gene (5 bases). The CDR3 is 14 residues long. Germline CDR1 and CDR2: SEHNR and FQNEAQ (reference sequence). Trimming stripped 5 bases from V and 8 bases from J, with 13 bases between. CDR3 nucleotide sequence: TGTGCCAGCAGCCCGCGGGACGTATATTCACCCCTCCACTTT. Encoded protein: CASSPRDVYSPLHF.

The chain employs TRBV14 and TRBJ1-3; 7 nucleotides line up with TRBD1. V was pared by 2 bases and J by 0 bases, with 7 bases of the junction left unmatched. Looked up from germline, CDR1 is SGHDN and CDR2 is FVKESK. This CDR3 is 17 amino acids long. The CDR3 nucleotides are TGTGCCAGCAGCCAACAGGGGGGACAGTTCTCTGGAAACACCATATATTTT. It is translated as CASSQQGGQFSGNTIYF.

The J gene is TRBJ2-2, the V gene TRBV19, with D maybe TRBD1 (6 bases). Germline CDR1 reads LNHDA; CDR2 reads SQIVND (reference sequence). The length of the CDR3 is 14 residues. Trimming removed 8 bases from V and 0 bases from J, with 10 bases in between. CDR3 sequence (DNA): TGTGCCAGTTTAGGACAGACGAACACCGGGGAGCTGTTTTTT. Protein product: CASLGQTNTGELFF.

This clone was recorded only once. This chain links TRBV19 with TRBJ2-3, with TRBD2 matching 8 bases. Germline loops: CDR1 LNHDA, CDR2 SQIVND (reference sequence). CDR3 length: 17 amino acids. The V gene end was trimmed by 6 bases and the J gene end by 1 base; junction bases not matched to a gene: 12. The CDR3 sequence: CASRFPPAGVCTDTQYF. CDR3 coding DNA: TGTGCCAGTAGGTTCCCCCCAGCGGGGGTCTGCACAGATACGCAGTATTTT. Full variable domain (outside the CDR3, taken from reference TRBV19 and TRBJ2-3): DGGITQSPKYLFRKEGQNVTLSCEQNLNHDAMYWYRQDPGQGLRLIYYSQIVNDFQKGDIAEGYSVSREKKESFPLTVTSAQKNPTAFYLCASRFPPAGVCTDTQYFGPGTRLTVL.

V gene TRBV19 combines with J gene TRBJ2-1; 7 positions match TRBD2. This CDR3 is 19 amino acids long. The germline V gene has CDR1 LNHDA and CDR2 SQIVND (reference sequence). The V and J ends lost 2 bases and 4 bases, in that order; junction bases with no gene match: 17. In nucleotides, the CDR3 is TGTGCCAGTAGTATATTTCCGGTCGGTCAGGGAGCGGGGTACAATGAGCAGTTCTTC. Encoded protein: CASSIFPVGQGAGYNEQFF.

The chain carries TRBV28 and TRBJ1-1; the D is unclear. CDR1 is MDHEN, CDR2 SYDVKM, per germline. V was trimmed by 3 bases and J by 3 bases, leaving 5 bases between them. The CDR3 runs 12 residues. The CDR3 DNA is TGTGCCAGCAGTTTGAGGCACACTGAAGCTTTCTTT. Residues: CASSLRHTEAFF.